Detailed here is one T cell receptor beta chain. This specimen includes other DNA sequences encoding the same CDR3. The record originates from a study of shared clonotypes between healthy human individuals. In the study overall: CD4 naive and CD4 memory each took three plates per donor, while CD8 naive took two and CD8 memory one.

The repertoire was sequenced with immunoSEQ multiplex PCR; TCRdb's copy has only in-frame clones and lacks some. This sample yields about 990,000 clones, of which around 82% are seen a single time; roughly 0.62% belongs to the top ten. Per the germline V gene, CDR1 is SQVTM and CDR2 is ANQGSEA. The CDR3 extends over 12 amino acids. V was cut by 4 bases and J by 3 bases, with 8 bases left in between. The receptor comes from a man younger than 35 in good health. Some clones in this sample may be carry-over from other donors' samples. The chain joins TRBV29-1 to TRBJ2-3; TRBD1 or TRBD2 may be the D gene (5 bases each). What was sequenced was memory CD4+ T cells from PBMCs. As for subset: CD45RA-negative fraction. CDR3 protein: CSVGGTTDTQYF. The CDR3, as DNA: TGCAGCGTTGGGGGGACGACAGATACGCAGTATTTT.